Following are 13 T cell receptor beta chains from one sample sequenced in a study of blood T cell repertoires in COVID-19. Repertoires were generated with immunoSEQ multiplex PCR, while TCRdb's copy carries only in-frame clones and drops some. The sample carries a few hundred thousand clones, approximately 83% recorded once. The sample comprised PBMCs or T cells enriched from blood (not recorded which). The receptors shown here come from a woman between 45 and 60 years old who had recovered from COVID-19.

The V and J genes are TRBV19 and TRBJ2-7, with 12 bases that match TRBD2. From germline, CDR1 is LNHDA and CDR2 SQIVND (reference sequence). The V segment lost 5 bases and the J segment 6 bases; nucleotides outside the gene matches: 20. The CDR3 is 19 amino acids. The CDR3 coding sequence is TGTGCCAGTAGTTCGGGACTAGCGGGTATCATCTCCGTATCGGTCGAGCAGTACTTC. It codes for CASSSGLAGIISVSVEQYF.

This clone was detected once. The J gene is TRBJ1-2, the V gene TRBV5-1, with TRBD1 matching 9 bases. The CDR3 runs 15 residues. With V trimmed by 0 bases and J by 8 bases, 8 bases remained unmatched. The germline CDR1 and CDR2 sequences are SGHRS and YFSETQ. CDR3 DNA sequence: TGCGCCAGCAGCTTGGCGTACAGGGGGCTCGACGGCTACACCTTC. Protein sequence: CASSLAYRGLDGYTF.

V is TRBV19 and J is TRBJ1-1, with 8 bases that match TRBD1. V was clipped by 3 bases and J by 3 bases; unmatched bases: 6. The CDR3 extends over 15 amino acids. Germline lookup yields CDR1 LNHDA and CDR2 SQIVND (reference sequence). The CDR3 DNA follows: TGTGCCAGTAGTATCGGGCAGGGGGCGGACACTGAAGCTTTCTTT. Translating it yields CASSIGQGADTEAFF.

The chain joins TRBV9 to TRBJ1-5; no firm D call. Between the trimmed V and J ends, which lost 4 bases and 5 bases, there was a span of 16 bases. The CDR3 is made up of 15 amino acids. Germline-derived CDR1 and CDR2 are SGDLS and YYNGEE. CDR3 loop: CASSPTAGIDQPQHF. DNA for the CDR3: TGTGCCAGCAGCCCCACGGCGGGGATAGATCAGCCCCAGCATTTT.

The CDR3 nucleotides are TGTGCCAGCTCACTAAACTACGATCCTTACGACAATGAGCAGTTCTTC. Its protein product is CASSLNYDPYDNEQFF. The chain carries TRBV18 and TRBJ2-1; D uncertain. CDR3 length: 16 amino acids. The germline gives CDR1 KGHSH, CDR2 LQKENI. V lost 4 bases, J lost 5 bases, and 18 bases lay in between.

The chain is built from TRBV7-2 and TRBJ2-7; D is perhaps TRBD2 (7 bases). Trimming removed 10 bases at V and 3 bases at J, with 16 bases between. The CDR3 runs 13 residues. CDR1 SGHTA and CDR2 FQGNSA come from the germline V gene. CDR3 DNA sequence: TGTGCCACCCAGGGAGGGGGAGGCTACGAGCAGTACTTC. Translating it yields CATQGGGGYEQYF.

This clone has just a few counts. The chain has TRBV28 and TRBJ2-1; 7 bases match TRBD2. Germline CDR1 MDHEN, CDR2 SYDVKM. The CDR3 has 14 amino acids. The ends lost 5 bases at V and 1 base at J; junction bases unmatched: 2. CDR3 nucleotides: TGTGCCAGCAGTGTTAGCGGGTCCTACAATGAGCAGTTCTTC. It encodes CASSVSGSYNEQFF.

This clone was detected only a few times. The gene calls are TRBV12-3 or TRBV12-4 and TRBJ1-2, with D unresolved. This CDR3 has 12 amino acids. Between the trimmed V and J ends, which lost 2 bases and 8 bases, there was a span of 9 bases. CDR3 loop: CASSLIGFGYTF. The CDR3 DNA sequence: TGTGCCAGCAGTTTAATCGGGTTCGGCTACACCTTC.

The chain recombines TRBV27 with TRBJ1-6; no reliable D call. The CDR3 sequence is 15 residues long. V lost 3 bases and J 7 bases, leaving 13 bases between the germline ends. From germline, CDR1 is MNHEY and CDR2 SMNVEV (reference sequence). The CDR3 sequence: CASSFEYFMNSPLHF. CDR3 DNA: TGTGCCAGCAGTTTTGAGTATTTCATGAATTCACCCCTCCACTTT.

V is TRBV19 and J is TRBJ2-1, with 7 nucleotides matching TRBD2. This CDR3 is built from 15 residues. Germline V gives CDR1 LNHDA, CDR2 SQIVND (reference sequence). The J segment lost 7 bases and the V segment lost 5 bases, leaving 11 bases of the junction unmatched. The CDR3 here is CASSATGTIGNEQFF. The CDR3 nucleotides are TGTGCCAGTAGTGCCACCGGGACTATAGGTAATGAGCAGTTCTTC.

This chain joins TRBV7-9 and TRBJ2-1; TRBD2 agrees at 14 bases. V dropped 3 bases and J dropped 7; count of bases not matched to a gene: 11. CDR1 and CDR2 (germline): SEHNR, FQNEAQ (reference sequence). CDR3 length equals 18 residues. CDR3 sequence (DNA): TGTGCCAGCAGCTTGCCATATAGACTAGCGGGAGGGAGAAATGAGCAGTTCTTC. The encoded protein is CASSLPYRLAGGRNEQFF.

The chain is built from TRBV11-1 and TRBJ2-1; D might be TRBD2 (6 bases). V dropped 0 bases and J dropped 6 bases, with 15 bases sitting between them. The CDR3 runs to 16 residues. Germline values: CDR1 SGHAT, CDR2 FQDESV (reference sequence). DNA for the CDR3: TGTGCCAGCAGCTTAGCGGGGGGTCTAGGATCCAATGAGCAGTTCTTC. Encoded protein: CASSLAGGLGSNEQFF.

The gene calls are TRBV7-9 and TRBJ1-1; 7 bases map to TRBD1. This CDR3 is built from 15 residues. J gave up 1 base and V 3 bases, and 5 bases lay outside the gene matches. Per the germline V gene, CDR1 is SEHNR and CDR2 is FQNEAQ (reference sequence). CDR3 sequence: CASSLPGGQNTEAFF. The DNA for the CDR3 is TGTGCCAGCAGCTTGCCAGGGGGGCAGAACACTGAAGCTTTCTTT.